The rows below give T cell receptor beta chains drawn from one sample of a study of T cells in Graves' hyperthyroidism and ophthalmopathy. Using its own MiXCR run on the multiplex PCR reads, TCRdb lists one record per CDR3 protein. Among around 520,000 distinct CDR3 sequences, around 13% were seen once, and the ten largest hold approximately 14%. Material: blood. Receptors originate from a woman in her thirties or forties with Graves' hyperthyroidism. CDR3s include the opening cysteine and the closing phenylalanine or tryptophan. Each record gives: V gene, clone size, J gene, D gene, CDR3 DNA, CDR3 protein. D genes are given only for firm matches. The listing skips clone size in some rows; elsewhere it reads once, few, many or a size class.

>TRBV11-2|few|TRBJ2-7|NA
TGTGCCAGCAGCTTAGAGTTGGGGCCCTACGAGCAGTACTTC
CASSLELGPYEQYF
>TRBV28|many|TRBJ1-6|TRBD1
TGTGCCAGCAGCCCCCGACAGGGGTCTAATTCACCCCTCCACTTT
CASSPRQGSNSPLHF
>TRBV12-3/TRBV12-4|many|TRBJ2-5|NA
TGTGCCAGCACCCCCCAACTATTAGGGGAGACCCAGTACTTC
CASTPQLLGETQYF
>TRBV12-3/TRBV12-4|many|TRBJ2-7|TRBD2
TGTGCCAGCAGTTCCAGGGAGGGAAGCTACGAGCAGTACTTC
CASSSREGSYEQYF
>TRBV11-2|few|TRBJ2-3|NA
TGTGCCAGCAGCACCTCAGCCCTAAGGGAGCGGTATTTT
CASSTSALRERYF
>TRBV18|NA|TRBJ1-1|TRBD1
TGTGCCAGCTCACCACCGGGACAGGGCCCCCTGAACACTGAAGCTTTCTTT
CASSPPGQGPLNTEAFF
>TRBV7-3|few|TRBJ2-2|NA
TGTGCCAGCAGCCCCAGTTCCACCGGGGAGCTGTTTTTT
CASSPSSTGELFF
>TRBV7-2|NA|TRBJ2-7|NA
TGTGCCAGCAGCTTAGGAGCTAGGGGTGAGCAGTACTTC
CASSLGARGEQYF
>TRBV12-3/TRBV12-4|many|TRBJ1-4|NA
TGTGCCAGCAGTCGGACAGACGCCGGTCTTAATGAAAAACTGTTTTTT
CASSRTDAGLNEKLFF
>TRBV20-1|many|TRBJ2-3|TRBD2
TGCAGTGCTAGAGCTATGACTAGCGGGAGCCCAGATACGCAGTATTTT
CSARAMTSGSPDTQYF
>TRBV7-3|many|TRBJ2-3|TRBD1
TGTGCCAGCAGCTACTCACAGGGGACAGGAGATACGCAGTATTTT
CASSYSQGTGDTQYF
>TRBV7-2|NA|TRBJ1-1|NA
TGTGCCAGCAGCTTAGCCGCAGGGGTTACCAACACTGAAGCTTTCTTT
CASSLAAGVTNTEAFF
>TRBV28|many|TRBJ2-2|NA
TGTGCCAGCAGTTCACATGAGGCCGGGGAGCTGTTTTTT
CASSSHEAGELFF
>TRBV28|many|TRBJ2-1|NA
TGTGCCAGCAAGAAGGTAAACTACAATGAGCAGTTCTTC
CASKKVNYNEQFF
>TRBV28|many|TRBJ2-7|TRBD2
TGTGCCAGCAGTCAACCTACAGGGACTAGCGGGAAGGACGAGCAGTACTTC
CASSQPTGTSGKDEQYF
>TRBV7-9|many|TRBJ1-1|NA
TGTGCCAGCACCCCCTCGGCCACTGAAGCTTTCTTT
CASTPSATEAFF
>TRBV5-1|many|TRBJ2-7|TRBD2
TGTGCCAGCAGCCGGGGACTAGCGGCTTCCTACGAGCAGTACTTC
CASSRGLAASYEQYF
>TRBV20-1|NA|TRBJ2-7|NA
TGCAGTCCGACTCAGGGTGCCGAGCAGTACTTC
CSPTQGAEQYF
>TRBV12-3/TRBV12-4|many|TRBJ2-1|NA
TGTGCCAGCAGTTTCGATAACGGTGAGCAGTTCTTC
CASSFDNGEQFF
>TRBV20-1|NA|TRBJ1-1|NA
TGCAGTGCTAGAGTAAGCGGCAGTCTGAACACTGAAGCTTTCTTT
CSARVSGSLNTEAFF
>TRBV7-9|many|TRBJ2-7|TRBD1
TGTGCCAGCAGCTTAGTATCGTTGGGACAGAGCTCCTACGAGCAGTACTTC
CASSLVSLGQSSYEQYF
>TRBV28|many|TRBJ2-7|NA
TGTGCCAGCAGTCTCCGGGGCGCAACCTACGAGCAGTACTTC
CASSLRGATYEQYF
>TRBV20-1|few|TRBJ1-1|NA
TGCAGTATCTACAGGAGCGGTCTAACTGAAGCTTTCTTT
CSIYRSGLTEAFF
>TRBV10-1|many|TRBJ1-5|NA
TGCGCCAGCAGTGAGTCCTTGATCATCTTGGACATCAGGGGATTTCAGCCCCAGCATTTT
CASSESLIILDIRGFQPQHF
>TRBV12-3/TRBV12-4|many|TRBJ2-7|NA
TGTGCCAGCAGTCCCCGAGCGGTCTCCTACGAGCAGTACTTC
CASSPRAVSYEQYF
>TRBV3-1|few|TRBJ2-3|NA
TGTGCCAGCAGCCCAACAAGAAGCACAGATACGCAGTATTTT
CASSPTRSTDTQYF
>TRBV7-9|many|TRBJ2-5|NA
TGTGCCAGCAGCTCTCAGCAGATGTACCAAGAGACCCAGTACTTC
CASSSQQMYQETQYF
>TRBV4-1|NA|TRBJ2-3|NA
TGCGCCAGCAGCCAACGTACTACTCTCACAGATACGCAGTATTTT
CASSQRTTLTDTQYF
>TRBV5-6|many|TRBJ2-1|NA
TGTGCCAGTAAGGAGGTAACCTACAATGAGCAGTTCTTC
CASKEVTYNEQFF
>TRBV18|many|TRBJ2-7|NA
TGTGCCAGCTCACAGACAGAGTCCTCCTACGAGCAGTACTTC
CASSQTESSYEQYF
>TRBV13|many|TRBJ2-1|TRBD2
TGTGCCAGCAGCCTAACTAGCGACGACTACAATGAGCAGTTCTTC
CASSLTSDDYNEQFF
>TRBV18|many|TRBJ1-6|NA
TGTGCCAGCTCATCCGGGACGGACAATAATTCACCCCTCCACTTT
CASSSGTDNNSPLHF
>TRBV29-1|many|TRBJ2-2|TRBD1
TGCAGCGTAGGACAGGGGACCACCGGGGAGCTGTTTTTT
CSVGQGTTGELFF
>TRBV11-1|many|TRBJ2-7|NA
TGTGCCAGCAGCTCGGACTTCTCCTACGAGCAGTACTTC
CASSSDFSYEQYF
>TRBV7-9|NA|TRBJ2-7|NA
TGTGCCAGCAGCCCACGACAGGGAGGGGAGAACGAGCAGTACTTC
CASSPRQGGENEQYF
>TRBV4-1|NA|TRBJ1-5|NA
TGCGCCAGCAGCCAAACTTATAGCAATCAGCCCCAGCATTTT
CASSQTYSNQPQHF
>TRBV13|few|TRBJ2-1|NA
TGTGCCAGCAGCTTACAGCCAGACGAAAACAATGAGCAGTTCTTC
CASSLQPDENNEQFF
>TRBV12-3/TRBV12-4|NA|TRBJ1-2|TRBD1
TGTGCCAGCAGTTCCGGACAGGGCTGGGGCTATGGCTACACCTTC
CASSSGQGWGYGYTF
>TRBV20-1|many|TRBJ2-7|NA
TGCAGTGCTAGTTTTCCCGGGATGGAGAGGAACTACGAGCAGTACTTC
CSASFPGMERNYEQYF
>TRBV29-1|many|TRBJ2-3|TRBD2
TGCAGCGTTGCAGGGACTAGCGCCCCTGGAGATACGCAGTATTTT
CSVAGTSAPGDTQYF
>TRBV9|few|TRBJ2-5|TRBD2
TGTGCCAGCAGCGCTGCCCCGACTAGCGGGGTCCAAGAGACCCAGTACTTC
CASSAAPTSGVQETQYF
>TRBV30|many|TRBJ1-5|NA
TGTGCCTTGGGCAGGGGTGGAAGTCAGCCCCAGCATTTT
CALGRGGSQPQHF
>TRBV3-1|many|TRBJ2-1|NA
TGTGCCAGCAGCCCCCAAGCGGGCGCTAGCAATGAGCAGTTCTTC
CASSPQAGASNEQFF
>TRBV6-2/TRBV6-3|many|TRBJ1-1|TRBD1
TGTGCCAGCAGCGGACAGGGCTTCTCGAACACTGAAGCTTTCTTT
CASSGQGFSNTEAFF
>TRBV19|few|TRBJ2-3|TRBD2
TGTGCCAGTAGTATAATAGCGGGAGAAGATACGCAGTATTTT
CASSIIAGEDTQYF
>TRBV7-9|many|TRBJ1-2|NA
TGTGCCAGCAATTCAGAGAGAAGCTATGGCTACACCTTC
CASNSERSYGYTF
>TRBV29-1|many|TRBJ2-1|TRBD2
TGCAGCGTTGTCGGCGGGAGTACCTACAATGAGCAGTTCTTC
CSVVGGSTYNEQFF